A single sample gave rise to the 7 T cell receptor beta chains below, sequenced in a study of T cell responses to AZD1222 COVID-19 vaccine. Repertoires were generated with immunoSEQ multiplex PCR, while TCRdb's copy carries only in-frame clones and drops some. Of about 110,000 clones detected, approximately 88% appear once; the ten largest clones hold roughly 12%. The sequences come from peripheral blood, collected on day 0 of MenACWY control vaccination. The receptors come from an adult in good health.

This clone was seen more than once but under ten times. This rearrangement joins TRBV28 to TRBJ1-5, with a weak D call TRBD1 (5 bases). The CDR3 sequence is 17 residues long. The germline V gene has CDR1 MDHEN and CDR2 SYDVKM. Trimming took 5 bases from V and 2 from J, leaving 19 bases between them. This CDR3 reads CASSRRALRFGNQPQHF. The CDR3 DNA is TGTGCCAGCAGTCGCAGGGCATTGAGGTTTGGCAATCAGCCCCAGCATTTT.

V gene TRBV7-3 combines with J gene TRBJ2-1; 8 bases map to TRBD2. Germline CDR1 and CDR2: SGHTA and FQGTGA. Trimming took 5 bases from V and 3 from J; bases not matched to a gene: 6. The CDR3 is 15 residues long. CDR3: CASSPGGGIYNEQFF. The CDR3 DNA is TGTGCCAGCAGCCCCGGGGGGGGGATCTACAATGAGCAGTTCTTC.

The chain joins TRBV24-1 to TRBJ2-7; perhaps D is TRBD1 or TRBD2 (5 bases each). Trimming stripped 3 bases from V and 1 base from J, with 21 bases between. This CDR3 is built from 18 residues. The germline gives CDR1 KGHDR, CDR2 SFDVKD. In DNA form, the CDR3 reads TGTGCCACCAGTGATGCCGCCAGTTCGGGGCAGCCTTCCTACGAGCAGTACTTC. Its protein product is CATSDAASSGQPSYEQYF.

V is TRBV7-9 and J is TRBJ2-2; TRBD2 matches 11 bases. With V trimmed by 6 bases and J by 2 bases, 5 bases remained unmatched. The CDR3 length is 16 residues. From germline, CDR1 is SEHNR and CDR2 FQNEAQ (reference sequence). The CDR3 DNA reads TGTGCCAGCAGTTCGACTAGCGGGGCAAACACCGGGGAGCTGTTTTTT. Translated: CASSSTSGANTGELFF.

This chain links TRBV7-2 with TRBJ1-5; 9 nucleotides line up with TRBD1. Germline V CDR1 and CDR2: SGHTA, FQGNSA. The CDR3 is made up of 15 amino acids. With V trimmed by 2 bases and J by 7 bases, 6 bases remained unmatched. The CDR3 loop reads CASSLSTGGQQPQHF. CDR3 nucleotides: TGTGCCAGCAGCTTATCTACAGGGGGCCAGCAGCCCCAGCATTTT.

The CDR3 DNA follows: TGCGCCAGCAGCCAAGGAAACAGGGATGGAAACACCATATATTTT. This gives the protein CASSQGNRDGNTIYF. This chain uses TRBV4-3 with TRBJ1-3; weak D call: TRBD1 (6 bases). Trimming shortened V by 1 base and J by 3 bases, and 10 bases separated the two germline ends. Germline assignment: CDR1 LGHNA and CDR2 YSLEER. There are 15 residues in the CDR3.

As DNA, the CDR3 is TGTGCCAGCTCACCCGATCCCGCTGGCTCTGGAAACACCATATATTTT. This codes for CASSPDPAGSGNTIYF. The gene calls are TRBV18 and TRBJ1-3; no firm D call. The V end was cut by 3 bases, the J end by 0 bases, with 12 bases between. This CDR3 contains 16 residues. Germline V gene lookup returns CDR1 KGHSH and CDR2 LQKENI.